This T cell receptor (beta chain) was obtained from a study of T cell responses to AZD1222 COVID-19 vaccine. Overall study: Combined were second doses at about 4 or about 12 weeks. Study results and limitations: Repertoires were obtained solely post-peak T cell response. Only a handful of AZD1222 recipients, five to seven in all, had baseline seropositivity.

Clones were sequenced by immunoSEQ multiplex PCR, and TCRdb holds only the in-frame ones, with some missing. The sample lists approximately 150,000 clones, approximately 90% occurring once. On this clone itself: Its antigen is unknown.

The CDR3 is 14 amino acids. V was trimmed by 5 bases and J by 3 bases, leaving 10 bases between them. CDR1 SEHNR and CDR2 FQNEAQ come from the germline V gene (reference sequence). The sample in question was peripheral blood, obtained on day 0 of AZD1222 vaccination. The TCR comes from an adult in good health. The chain uses TRBV7-9 and TRBJ1-4; tentatively, D is TRBD1 (5 bases). The CDR3 DNA is TGTGCCAGCAGCCACGGGGGGGCTAATGAAAAACTGTTTTTT. Amino acids: CASSHGGANEKLFF. The variable domain in full, completed from reference TRBV7-9 and TRBJ1-4, reads DTGVSQNPRHKITKRGQNVTFRCDPISEHNRLYWYRQTLGQGPEFLTYFQNEAQLEKSRLLSDRFSAERPKGSFSTLEIQRTEQGDSAMYLCASSHGGANEKLFFGSGTQLSVL.